This T cell receptor beta chain was found in a study of CD8+CD57+ T cells in acquired aplastic anemia. Study details: Sorted CD4+ and CD8+ cells gave a mean 3.2 ug DNA, range about 0.19 to 27.4 ug. General observations from the study: In common between the patients and the controls were more than 25 CD8+ CDR3 sequences. Patients were compared with controls for CD8+ Simpson's diversity, and no significant difference emerged.

The study profiled TCR beta VDJ and CDR3 using genomic DNA as template. Using its own MiXCR run on the reads, TCRdb lists one record per CDR3 protein. The sample holds hundreds of thousands of distinct CDR3 sequences, under 40% seen once. Patients picked for sequencing had shown CD8+CD57+ cell expansion detected by flow cytometry. Severe acquired aplastic anemia was present in every patient. This clonotype was observed many times. The antigen is not known. The CDR3 consists of 13 residues. The germline CDR1 and CDR2 sequences are SGHRS and YFSETQ. The V and J ends lost 1 base and 4 bases respectively, with 8 bases between them.

The TCR sequence derives from a human donor with aplastic anemia. This chain links TRBV5-1 with TRBJ1-1; D ambiguous. What was sequenced was sorted CD4+, CD8+, or CD8+CD57+ T cells (not recorded which) from PBMCs. CDR3 sequence (DNA): TGCGCCAGCAGCTTGAGAGGGCCCACTGAAGCTTTCTTT. It specifies CASSLRGPTEAFF.